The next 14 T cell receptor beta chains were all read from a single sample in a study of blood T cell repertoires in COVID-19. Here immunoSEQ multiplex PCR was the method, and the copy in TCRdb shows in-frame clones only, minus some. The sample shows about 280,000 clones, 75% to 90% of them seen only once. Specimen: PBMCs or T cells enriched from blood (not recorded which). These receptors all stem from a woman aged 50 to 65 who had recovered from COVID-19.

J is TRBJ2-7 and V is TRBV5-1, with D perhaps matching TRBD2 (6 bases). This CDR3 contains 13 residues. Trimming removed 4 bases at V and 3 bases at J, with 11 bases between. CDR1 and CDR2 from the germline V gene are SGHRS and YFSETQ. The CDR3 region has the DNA TGCGCCAGCAGCCCGGGACTCAACTACGAGCAGTACTTC. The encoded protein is CASSPGLNYEQYF.

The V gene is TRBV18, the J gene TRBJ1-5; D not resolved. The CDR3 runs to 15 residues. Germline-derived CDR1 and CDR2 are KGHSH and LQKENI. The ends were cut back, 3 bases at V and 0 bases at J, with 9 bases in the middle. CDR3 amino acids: CASSPADISNQPQHF. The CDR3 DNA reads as TGTGCCAGCTCACCGGCAGATATTAGCAATCAGCCCCAGCATTTT. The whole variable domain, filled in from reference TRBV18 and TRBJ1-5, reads NAGVMQNPRHLVRRRGQEARLRCSPMKGHSHVYWYRQLPEEGLKFMVYLQKENIIDESGMPKERFSAEFPKEGPSILRIQQVVRGDSAAYFCASSPADISNQPQHFGDGTRLSIL.

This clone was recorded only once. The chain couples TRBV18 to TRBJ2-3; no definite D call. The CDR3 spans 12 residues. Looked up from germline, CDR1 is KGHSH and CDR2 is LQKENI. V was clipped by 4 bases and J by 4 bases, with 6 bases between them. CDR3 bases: TGTGCCAGCTCACACTCCCCAGATACGCAGTATTTT. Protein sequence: CASSHSPDTQYF.

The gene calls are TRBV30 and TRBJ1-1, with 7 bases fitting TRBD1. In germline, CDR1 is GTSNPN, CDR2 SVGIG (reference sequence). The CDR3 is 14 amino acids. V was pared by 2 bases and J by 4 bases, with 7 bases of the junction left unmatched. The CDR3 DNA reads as TGTGCCTGGAGTTCTCAGGGGGTAGGCACTGAAGCTTTCTTT. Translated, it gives CAWSSQGVGTEAFF.

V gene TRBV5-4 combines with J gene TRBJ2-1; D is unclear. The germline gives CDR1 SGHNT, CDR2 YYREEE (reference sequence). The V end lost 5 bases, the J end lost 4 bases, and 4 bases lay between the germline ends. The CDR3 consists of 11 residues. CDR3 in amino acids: CASSSYNEQFF. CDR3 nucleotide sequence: TGTGCCAGCAGTTCTTACAATGAGCAGTTCTTC.

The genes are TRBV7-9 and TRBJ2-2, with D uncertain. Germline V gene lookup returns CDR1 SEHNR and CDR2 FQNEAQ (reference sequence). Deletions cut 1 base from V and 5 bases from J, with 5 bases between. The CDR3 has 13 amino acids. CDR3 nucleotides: TGTGCCAGCAGCTTAGGGAGAACCGGGGAGCTGTTTTTT. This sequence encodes CASSLGRTGELFF.

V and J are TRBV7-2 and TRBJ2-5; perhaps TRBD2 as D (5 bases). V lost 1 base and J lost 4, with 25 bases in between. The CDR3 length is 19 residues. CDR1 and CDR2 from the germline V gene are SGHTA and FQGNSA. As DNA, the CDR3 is TGTGCCAGCAGCTTAGAAAGGTGGGGTCCGGGGAGTGTATCAGAGACCCAGTACTTC. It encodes CASSLERWGPGSVSETQYF.

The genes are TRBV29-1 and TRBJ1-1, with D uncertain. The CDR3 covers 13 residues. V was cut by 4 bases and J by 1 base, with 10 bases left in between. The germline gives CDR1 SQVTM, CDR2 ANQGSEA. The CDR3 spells CSVALQQNTEAFF. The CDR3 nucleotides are TGCAGCGTTGCTCTACAGCAGAACACTGAAGCTTTCTTT.

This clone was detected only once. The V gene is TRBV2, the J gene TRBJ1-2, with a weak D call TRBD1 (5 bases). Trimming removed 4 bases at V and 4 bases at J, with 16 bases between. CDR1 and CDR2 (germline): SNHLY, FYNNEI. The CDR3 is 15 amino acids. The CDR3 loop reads CASSARVTAIYGYTF. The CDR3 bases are TGTGCCAGCAGTGCCAGAGTGACAGCTATCTATGGCTACACCTTC. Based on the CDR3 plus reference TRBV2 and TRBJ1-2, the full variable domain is EPEVTQTPSHQVTQMGQEVILRCVPISNHLYFYWYRQILGQKVEFLVSFYNNEISEKSEIFDDQFSVERPDGSNFTLKIRSTKLEDSAMYFCASSARVTAIYGYTFGSGTRLTVV.

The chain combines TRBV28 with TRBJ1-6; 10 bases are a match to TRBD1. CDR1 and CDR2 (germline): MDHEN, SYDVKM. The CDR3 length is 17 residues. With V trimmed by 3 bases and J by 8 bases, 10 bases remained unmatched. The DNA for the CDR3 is TGTGCCAGCAGTTTTTTGCAGGACAGGGGGTTTGATTCACCCCTCCACTTT. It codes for CASSFLQDRGFDSPLHF.

The CDR3 region has the DNA TGCGCCAGCAGCGGAAGGACTAGCGGGAGGATCGGGGAGACCCAGTACTTC. Residues: CASSGRTSGRIGETQYF. This sequence joins TRBV5-1 and TRBJ2-5; 14 bases match TRBD2. V shed 4 bases and J 5 bases; nucleotides not matched to a gene: 10. Looked up from germline, CDR1 is SGHRS and CDR2 is YFSETQ. The CDR3 totals 17 residues.

CDR3 bases: TGTGCCAGTACCGGACAGGCTCACTATGGCTACACCTTC. Protein sequence: CASTGQAHYGYTF. The chain couples TRBV19 to TRBJ1-2; 7 bases are shared with TRBD1. With V trimmed by 7 bases and J by 3 bases, 5 bases remained unmatched. In germline, CDR1 is LNHDA, CDR2 SQIVND (reference sequence). CDR3 length equals 13 residues. Using reference TRBV19 and TRBJ1-2 for the parts outside the CDR3, the full variable domain is DGGITQSPKYLFRKEGQNVTLSCEQNLNHDAMYWYRQDPGQGLRLIYYSQIVNDFQKGDIAEGYSVSREKKESFPLTVTSAQKNPTAFYLCASTGQAHYGYTFGSGTRLTVV.

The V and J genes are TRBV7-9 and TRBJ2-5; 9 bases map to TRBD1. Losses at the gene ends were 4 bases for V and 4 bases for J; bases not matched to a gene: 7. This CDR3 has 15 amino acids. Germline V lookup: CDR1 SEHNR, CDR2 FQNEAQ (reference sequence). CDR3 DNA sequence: TGTGCCAGCAGCTCAACAGGGGGCAAAGGAGAGACCCAGTACTTC. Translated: CASSSTGGKGETQYF.

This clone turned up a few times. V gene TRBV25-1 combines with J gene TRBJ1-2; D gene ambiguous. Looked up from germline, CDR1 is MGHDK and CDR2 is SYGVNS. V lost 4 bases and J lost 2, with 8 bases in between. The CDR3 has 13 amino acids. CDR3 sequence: CASSAGLNYGYTF. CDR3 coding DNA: TGTGCCAGCAGTGCAGGACTGAACTATGGCTACACCTTC.